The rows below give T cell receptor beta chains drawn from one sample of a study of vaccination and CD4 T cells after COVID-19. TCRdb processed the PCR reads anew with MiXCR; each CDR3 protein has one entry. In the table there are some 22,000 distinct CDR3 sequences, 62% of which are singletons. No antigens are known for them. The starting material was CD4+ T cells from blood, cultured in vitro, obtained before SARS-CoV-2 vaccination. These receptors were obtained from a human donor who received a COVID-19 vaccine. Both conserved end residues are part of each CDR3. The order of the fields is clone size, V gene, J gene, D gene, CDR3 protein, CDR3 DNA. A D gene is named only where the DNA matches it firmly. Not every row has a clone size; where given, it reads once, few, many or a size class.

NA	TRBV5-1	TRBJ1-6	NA	CASSGSERDSPLHF	TGCGCCAGCAGCGGCTCAGAGAGGGATTCACCCCTCCACTTT
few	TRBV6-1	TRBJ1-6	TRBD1	CASSVAGGNSPLHF	TGTGCCAGCAGTGTAGCAGGGGGCAATTCACCCCTCCACTTT
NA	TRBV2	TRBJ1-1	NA	CASKLGTNTEAFF	TGTGCCAGCAAGCTGGGGACGAACACTGAAGCTTTCTTT
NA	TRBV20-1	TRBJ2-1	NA	CSASDWRGGYNEQFF	TGCAGTGCTAGTGACTGGCGGGGAGGCTACAATGAGCAGTTCTTC
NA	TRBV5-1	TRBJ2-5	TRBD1	CASSKAPGQGSETQYF	TGCGCCAGCAGCAAAGCGCCGGGACAGGGGTCAGAGACCCAGTACTTC
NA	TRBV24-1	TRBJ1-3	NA	CATTRGYTIYF	TGTGCCACCACCAGGGGTTACACCATATATTTT
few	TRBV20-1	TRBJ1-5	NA	CSASRGGNQPQHF	TGCAGTGCTAGTAGGGGGGGCAATCAGCCCCAGCATTTT
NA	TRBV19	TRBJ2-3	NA	CASSIAGRGGADTQYF	TGTGCCAGTAGTATAGCAGGGAGGGGGGGGGCCGATACGCAGTATTTT
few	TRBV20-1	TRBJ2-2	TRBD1	CSARGQGAGRELFF	TGCAGTGCTAGAGGACAGGGGGCGGGTCGGGAGCTGTTTTTT
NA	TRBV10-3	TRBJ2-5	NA	CAISESNGEVGETQYF	TGTGCCATCAGTGAGTCGAATGGAGAAGTGGGAGAGACCCAGTACTTC
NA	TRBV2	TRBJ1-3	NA	CASSAEGLPGNTIYF	TGTGCCAGCAGTGCCGAGGGTCTACCCGGAAACACCATATATTTT
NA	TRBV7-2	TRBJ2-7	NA	CATSSMAGGIYEQYF	TGTGCCACCTCATCCATGGCCGGGGGAATCTACGAGCAGTACTTC
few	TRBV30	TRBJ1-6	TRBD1	CAWRGDRERPLHF	TGTGCCTGGAGGGGGGACAGGGAAAGACCCCTCCACTTT
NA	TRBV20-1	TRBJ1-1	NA	CSARQGGQRNTEAFF	TGCAGTGCTAGGCAGGGAGGACAGAGGAACACTGAAGCTTTCTTT
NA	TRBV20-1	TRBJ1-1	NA	CSARGSPNTEAFF	TGCAGTGCTCGTGGGTCCCCGAACACTGAAGCTTTCTTT
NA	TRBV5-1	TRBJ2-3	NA	CASRGGVTDTQYF	TGCGCCAGCAGAGGGGGGGTCACAGATACGCAGTATTTT
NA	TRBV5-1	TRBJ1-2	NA	CASSLGTAYGYTF	TGCGCCAGCAGCTTGGGGACAGCCTATGGCTACACCTTC